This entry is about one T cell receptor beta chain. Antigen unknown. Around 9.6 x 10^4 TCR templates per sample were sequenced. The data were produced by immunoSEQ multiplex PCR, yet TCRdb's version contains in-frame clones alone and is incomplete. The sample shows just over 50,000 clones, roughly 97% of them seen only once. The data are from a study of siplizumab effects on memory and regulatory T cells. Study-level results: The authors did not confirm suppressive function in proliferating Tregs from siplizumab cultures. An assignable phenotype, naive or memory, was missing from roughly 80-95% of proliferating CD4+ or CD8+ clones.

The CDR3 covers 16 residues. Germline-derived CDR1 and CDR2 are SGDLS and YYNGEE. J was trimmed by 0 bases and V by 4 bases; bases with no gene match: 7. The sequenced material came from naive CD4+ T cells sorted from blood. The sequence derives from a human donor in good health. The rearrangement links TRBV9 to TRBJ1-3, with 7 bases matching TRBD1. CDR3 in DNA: TGTGCCAGCAGCCCAACCCCAGGGGGCTCTGGAAACACCATATATTTT. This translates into CASSPTPGGSGNTIYF.